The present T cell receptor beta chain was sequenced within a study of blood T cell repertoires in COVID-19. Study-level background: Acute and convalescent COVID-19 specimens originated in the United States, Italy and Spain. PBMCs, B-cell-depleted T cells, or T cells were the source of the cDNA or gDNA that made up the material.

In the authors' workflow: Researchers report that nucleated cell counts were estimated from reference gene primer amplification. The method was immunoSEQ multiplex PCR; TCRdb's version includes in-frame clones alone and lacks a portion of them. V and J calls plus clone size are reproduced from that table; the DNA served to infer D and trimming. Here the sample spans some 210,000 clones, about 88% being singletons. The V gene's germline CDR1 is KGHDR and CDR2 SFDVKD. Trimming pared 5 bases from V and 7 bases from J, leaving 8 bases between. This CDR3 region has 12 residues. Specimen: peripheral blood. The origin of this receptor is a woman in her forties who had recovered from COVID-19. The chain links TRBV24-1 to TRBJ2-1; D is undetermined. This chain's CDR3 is CATSAGWNEQFF. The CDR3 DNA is TGTGCCACCAGTGCCGGGTGGAATGAGCAGTTCTTC.